Below are 7 T cell receptor beta chains sequenced from a single sample in a study of cytomegalovirus exposure and HLA in healthy donors (dated by TCRdb to about 2017). Library generation was performed with the immunoSEQ multiplex PCR assay. A mixture of 60 forward primers for TCR Vbeta segments and 13 reverse primers for TCR Jbeta segments was used in the multiplex PCR. TCRdb holds this immuneACCESS table with in-frame rearrangements only. Some clones are missing; in checked studies, unresolved V genes explain under half, and the rest has no known cause. The sample records 95,000 to 150,000 clones, about 81% of which are singletons. The ten largest make up about 1.7% of the sample. Source material: PBMCs. The receptor set was obtained from a man aged 40-55 years in good health and CMV-seronegative.

The chain joins TRBV18 to TRBJ1-1; no reliable D call. Germline V lookup: CDR1 KGHSH, CDR2 LQKENI. V gave up 3 bases and J gave up 6 bases, with 11 bases separating them. The CDR3 is made up of 13 amino acids. The CDR3, as DNA: TGTGCCAGCTCACCGCGAGACAAGGCTGAAGCTTTCTTT. Protein: CASSPRDKAEAFF.

The rearrangement uses TRBV4-3 and TRBJ1-4, with D possibly TRBD1 on 6 matching bases. The ends were cut back, 0 bases at V and 5 bases at J, with 10 bases in the middle. The germline V gene has CDR1 LGHNA and CDR2 YSLEER. The CDR3 sequence is 15 residues long. CDR3 bases: TGCGCCAGCAGCCAAGAAGGGACAAGCAATGAAAAACTGTTTTTT. This sequence encodes CASSQEGTSNEKLFF.

As regards this clone: Relative to the germline gene, one junction end is altered; a read error may explain this. The CDR3: CSYETAKNSQYF. The CDR3 region has the DNA TGCAGCTATGAGACGGCCAAAAACAGTCAGTACTTC. The V and J genes are TRBV29-1 and TRBJ2-4, with unresolved D. Per germline, CDR1 SQVTM and CDR2 ANQGSEA. The CDR3 spans 12 residues.

This sequence joins TRBV7-2 and TRBJ1-2; D uncertain. The CDR3 contains 12 residues. V lost 5 bases and J lost 1, with 5 bases in between. Germline CDR1 SGHTA, CDR2 FQGNSA. The CDR3, as DNA: TGTGCCAGCAGCCTCAGTAACTATGGCTACACCTTC. It codes for CASSLSNYGYTF.

CDR3 region: CASSSHRPGELFF. The CDR3 region has the DNA TGTGCCAGCAGCTCACACAGGCCCGGGGAGCTGTTTTTT. The chain has TRBV11-2 and TRBJ2-2, with D maybe TRBD1 (5 bases). The ends were cut back, 4 bases at V and 6 bases at J, with 9 bases in the middle. The CDR3 runs to 13 residues. CDR1 SGHAT and CDR2 FQNNGV come from the germline V gene.

The chain recombines TRBV30 with TRBJ2-1; D remains ambiguous. The ends were cut back, 6 bases at V and 5 bases at J, with 14 bases in the middle. Germline loops: CDR1 GTSNPN, CDR2 SVGIG (reference sequence). This CDR3 spans 13 amino acids. CDR3 amino acids: CACSGFQHNEQFF. As DNA, the CDR3 is TGTGCCTGCTCAGGATTTCAACACAATGAGCAGTTCTTC.

This chain uses TRBV19 with TRBJ2-7; 8 bases line up with TRBD2. There are 14 residues in the CDR3. From germline, CDR1 is LNHDA and CDR2 SQIVND (reference sequence). V was clipped by 3 bases and J by 0 bases; unmatched bases: 1. The DNA for the CDR3 is TGTGCCAGTAGTATGGGACTAGTCTCCTACGAGCAGTACTTC. Translating gives CASSMGLVSYEQYF.